This T cell receptor beta chain was observed in a study of blood T cells in healthy people across ages. The use of a sample-barcoded 5' primer and a J-beta primer mix characterized a second PCR of roughly 6 to 11 cycles. TCRdb independently ran MiXCR on the 5' RACE reads; one entry per CDR3 protein. The sample gives around 1.7 million distinct CDR3 sequences, roughly 27% of which show up once; more than 6% is in the top ten. In this sample, this clonotype turned up a few times. Its antigen is not known. Findings and caveats of the study: The study could not conclusively compare naive and antigen-experienced cells, given its unsorted PBMCs. It was held that diversity estimates obtained from one million T cells represented underestimates.

Germline values: CDR1 MNHNY, CDR2 SVGAGI (reference sequence). After removal of 1 base from V and 5 bases from J, the junction contained 10 bases not matched to a gene. This CDR3 comprises 16 residues. Sequenced sample: blood. V gene TRBV6-6 combines with J gene TRBJ2-5; 7 nucleotides align to TRBD1. This receptor was taken from a woman aged 30 to 39 in good health. The DNA of the CDR3 is TGTGCCAGCAGTTACTTTGAAGGGGGCCTTTCGGAGACCCAGTACTTC. It encodes CASSYFEGGLSETQYF.